One T cell receptor (beta chain) is described in this entry. Its specificity is unknown. Documented time point: week 11, during vaccination. The vaccine gave 300 ug of a 20-mer mutant IDH1 peptide subcutaneously per dose. This sample was included in a study of a mutant IDH1 vaccine in newly diagnosed glioma. Whole-study results and caveats: Top peripheral T cell clonotype shifts appeared unrelated to pseudoprogression.

Produced via immunoSEQ multiplex PCR; TCRdb's table is partial and in-frame only. The data hold approximately 40,000 clones, with 65% to 85% observed a single time. Sequencing was performed on PBMCs, taken from a glioma patient whose treatment included an IDH1 peptide vaccine. The TCR comes from a man aged 40-49 years with glioma.

The CDR3 loop reads CASSQGSSGWNLYEQYF. For the CDR3, the DNA is TGCGCCAGCAGCCAAGGCTCTAGCGGGTGGAACCTCTACGAGCAGTACTTC. The V and J genes are TRBV4-1 and TRBJ2-7; 8 bases are a match to TRBD2. Germline CDR1 and CDR2: MGHRA and YSYEKL. The CDR3 is 17 amino acids. J was trimmed by 3 bases and V by 1 base; bases with no gene match: 11.